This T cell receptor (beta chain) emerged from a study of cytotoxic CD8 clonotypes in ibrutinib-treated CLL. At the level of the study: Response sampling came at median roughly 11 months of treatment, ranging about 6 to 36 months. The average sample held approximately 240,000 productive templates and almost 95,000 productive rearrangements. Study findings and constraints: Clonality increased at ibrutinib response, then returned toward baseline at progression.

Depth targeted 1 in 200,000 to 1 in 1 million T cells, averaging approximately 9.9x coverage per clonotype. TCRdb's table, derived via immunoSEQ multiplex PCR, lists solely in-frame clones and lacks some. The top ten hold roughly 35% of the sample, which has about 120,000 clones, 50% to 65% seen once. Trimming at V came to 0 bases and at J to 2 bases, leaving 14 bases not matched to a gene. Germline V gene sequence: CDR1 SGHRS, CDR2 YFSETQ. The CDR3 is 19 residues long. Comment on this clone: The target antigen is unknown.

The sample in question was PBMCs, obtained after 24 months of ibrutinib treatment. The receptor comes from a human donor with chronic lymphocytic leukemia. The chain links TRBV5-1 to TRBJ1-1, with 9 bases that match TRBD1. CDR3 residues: CASSLELRGQGWGNTEAFF. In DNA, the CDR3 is TGCGCCAGCAGCTTGGAACTCCGGGGACAGGGATGGGGCAACACTGAAGCTTTCTTT. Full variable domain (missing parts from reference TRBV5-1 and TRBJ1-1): KAGVTQTPRYLIKTRGQQVTLSCSPISGHRSVSWYQQTPGQGLQFLFEYFSETQRNKGNFPGRFSGRQFSNSRSEMNVSTLELGDSALYLCASSLELRGQGWGNTEAFFGQGTRLTVV.